This T cell receptor beta chain was identified in a study of T cells in Graves' hyperthyroidism and ophthalmopathy. Diagnoses were made from clinical symptoms, serum measures (thyroxine and TRAb), thyroid ultrasound and orbital computed tomography. Trimming removed 3 bases from V and 9 bases from J, with 18 bases in between. The CDR3 is made up of 15 amino acids. Germline lookup yields CDR1 SEHNR and CDR2 FQNEAQ (reference sequence). The TCR beta CDR3 regions underwent amplification using RNA transcripts as the source. First-round RT-PCR with HTBI primers amplified the TCR CDR3 region. TCRdb reprocessed the multiplex PCR reads via MiXCR and lists one record per CDR3 protein. The table has 690,000 or so distinct CDR3 sequences, over 15% seen once; the top ten hold approximately 16%.

This chain links TRBV7-9 with TRBJ1-5; D is uncertain. Sequenced: blood. The origin of this receptor is a woman between 50 and 59 years old with Graves' hyperthyroidism that later progressed to Graves' ophthalmopathy. The CDR3 nucleotides read TGTGCCAGCAGCTTGGCAGGACCCCTGCTATGGCCCCAGCATTTT. Protein product: CASSLAGPLLWPQHF.